The 10 T cell receptor beta chains given below trace back to one sample, sequenced in a study of T-cell reconstitution after alpha-beta-depleted transplantation in children. TCRbeta library construction was performed incorporating unique molecular identifiers. Via MiXCR, TCRdb re-called the PCR reads, giving one row per CDR3 protein. The data show approximately 1,000,000 distinct CDR3 sequences, around 30% seen once. The source was PBMCs, mostly from graft donor cells, collected 360 days after TCRalphabeta/CD19-depleted stem cell transplant. All receptors derive from a boy in the first two years of life who had a stem cell transplant for SCID, so the T cells may come from the graft donor.

Only a few counts were recorded for this clonotype. Here the CDR3 DNA reads TGCGCCAGCAGCCAACGGATCGGCGATCAGCCCCAGCATTTT. Residues: CASSQRIGDQPQHF. This chain connects TRBV4-3 to TRBJ1-5; D ambiguous. CDR3 length equals 14 residues. Germline V gene lookup returns CDR1 LGHNA and CDR2 YSLEER. V was clipped by 2 bases and J by 5 bases, with 10 bases between them.

The CDR3, as DNA: TGTGCCAGCAGCTCACTCAAGACAGGGGTAGGGGAGACCCAGTACTTC. Its translation: CASSSLKTGVGETQYF. The chain recombines TRBV11-2 with TRBJ2-5; 8 nucleotides match TRBD1. V shed 4 bases, J shed 5 bases, and the junction held 12 bases outside the gene matches. The CDR3 sequence is 16 residues long. Germline V gene sequence: CDR1 SGHAT, CDR2 FQNNGV. Filled out from reference TRBV11-2 and TRBJ2-5, the complete variable domain reads EAGVAQSPRYKIIEKRQSVAFWCNPISGHATLYWYQQILGQGPKLLIQFQNNGVVDDSQLPKDRFSAERLKGVDSTLKIQPAKLEDSAVYLCASSSLKTGVGETQYFGPGTRLLVL.

The J gene is TRBJ1-1, the V gene TRBV3-1; D may be TRBD1 (5 bases). Germline V gene lookup returns CDR1 LGHDT and CDR2 YNNKEL (reference sequence). CDR3 length: 14 amino acids. Trimming took 1 base from V and 5 from J, leaving 11 bases between them. CDR3 sequence (DNA): TGTGCCAGCAGCCAAGGGACGAGGGGTACTGAAGCTTTCTTT. This encodes CASSQGTRGTEAFF. Supplemented by reference TRBV3-1 and TRBJ1-1, the full variable domain reads DTAVSQTPKYLVTQMGNDKSIKCEQNLGHDTMYWYKQDSKKFLKIMFSYNNKELIINETVPNRFSPKSPDKAHLNLHINSLELGDSAVYFCASSQGTRGTEAFFGQGTRLTVV.

This clonotype was seen a few times. The chain uses TRBV12-3 or TRBV12-4 and TRBJ2-2; no firm D call. V was clipped by 7 bases and J by 1 base, with 10 bases between them. The CDR3 is 14 residues long. CDR3 nucleotide sequence: TGTGCCAGCACCCCACTACTGAACACCGGGGAGCTGTTTTTT. Encoded protein: CASTPLLNTGELFF.

This chain connects TRBV14 to TRBJ1-2, with D perhaps TRBD1 (5 bases). Per germline, CDR1 SGHDN and CDR2 FVKESK. The CDR3 runs to 14 residues. V lost 2 bases, J lost 7 bases, and 14 bases lay in between. CDR3 nucleotide sequence: TGTGCCAGCAGCCAACTAGACAGTCCGTCTGGCTACACCTTC. This gives the protein CASSQLDSPSGYTF.

This clonotype was observed a handful of times. The chain is built from TRBV5-1 and TRBJ2-5; 10 bases align to TRBD2. V lost 4 bases and J lost 5; bases outside the gene matches: 14. The CDR3 spans 17 residues. CDR1 and CDR2 (germline): SGHRS, YFSETQ. The CDR3 region has the DNA TGCGCCAGCAGCCCGAGTCCTAGCGGGGGTGCCGGGGAGACCCAGTACTTC. It translates to CASSPSPSGGAGETQYF.

This clonotype occurred a few times. The chain recombines TRBV7-3 with TRBJ2-1; D unresolved. CDR3 length: 13 amino acids. With 5 bases removed from V and 9 bases from J, the gap between germline ends came to 14 bases. Germline V lookup: CDR1 SGHTA, CDR2 FQGTGA. The DNA for the CDR3 is TGTGCCAGCAGCATTGGAGAGTTTGGTGAGCAGTTCTTC. It translates to CASSIGEFGEQFF.

This chain joins TRBV20-1 and TRBJ2-3; 8 positions match TRBD1. The trim removed 7 bases at V and 0 bases at J, leaving 15 bases unmatched. This CDR3 contains 17 residues. Per germline, CDR1 DFQATT and CDR2 SNEGSKA (reference sequence). Written as DNA, the CDR3 is TGCAGTGGCCTAGGCCGGACCAGGGGGCCTAGCACAGATACGCAGTATTTT. Translating it yields CSGLGRTRGPSTDTQYF.

CDR3 coding DNA: TGTGCCACCAGCCGACCAGGAAGAGAGACCCAGTACTTC. Translated: CATSRPGRETQYF. The chain couples TRBV15 to TRBJ2-5; D unresolved. Trimming cost V 5 bases and J 4 bases, with 11 bases left between them. Per germline, CDR1 LNHNV and CDR2 YYDKDF (reference sequence). This CDR3 has 13 residues.

The chain combines TRBV4-1 with TRBJ1-4, with D unclear. The V end lost 0 bases, the J end lost 6 bases, and 17 bases lay between the germline ends. Germline CDR1 reads MGHRA; CDR2 reads YSYEKL. The CDR3 totals 17 residues. The CDR3 nucleotides read TGCGCCAGCAGCCAAGATCGCCGAGAGGGCCTCTATGAAAAACTGTTTTTT. Translated: CASSQDRREGLYEKLFF.